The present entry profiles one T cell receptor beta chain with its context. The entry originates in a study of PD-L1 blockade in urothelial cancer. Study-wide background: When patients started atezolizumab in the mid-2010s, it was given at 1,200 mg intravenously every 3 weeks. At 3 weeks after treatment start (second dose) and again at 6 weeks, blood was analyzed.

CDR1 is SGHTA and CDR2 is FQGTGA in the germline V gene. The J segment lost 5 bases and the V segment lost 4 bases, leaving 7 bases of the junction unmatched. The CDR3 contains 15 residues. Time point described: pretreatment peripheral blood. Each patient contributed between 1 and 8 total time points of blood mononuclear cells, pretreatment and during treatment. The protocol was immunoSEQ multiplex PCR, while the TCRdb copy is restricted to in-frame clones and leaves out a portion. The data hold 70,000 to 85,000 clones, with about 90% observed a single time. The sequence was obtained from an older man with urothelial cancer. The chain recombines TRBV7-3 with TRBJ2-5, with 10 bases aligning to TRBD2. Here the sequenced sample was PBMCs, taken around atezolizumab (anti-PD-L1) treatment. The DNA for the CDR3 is TGTGCCAGCAGCTCGGCTAGCGGGAGTGGGGAGACCCAGTACTTC. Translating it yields CASSSASGSGETQYF.